Shown below are 25 T cell receptor beta chains from a single sample sequenced in a study of cytomegalovirus exposure and HLA in healthy donors. Use of 60 Vbeta and 13 Jbeta primers characterized the PCR. Method: immunoSEQ multiplex PCR; TCRdb's copy keeps in-frame clones and lacks some. The sample includes 110,000 to 150,000 clones. Sequencing input: PBMCs. The receptors were sampled from a male donor in good health and CMV-seronegative.

The chain combines TRBV5-1 with TRBJ2-5; D call uncertain. The CDR3 has 12 amino acids. Per the germline V gene, CDR1 is SGHRS and CDR2 is YFSETQ. V was clipped by 4 bases and J by 5 bases, with 9 bases between them. CDR3 region: CASSLGMETQYF. CDR3 in DNA: TGCGCCAGCAGCCTGGGTATGGAGACCCAGTACTTC.

The chain combines TRBV10-2 with TRBJ2-7; no clear D. Germline V gene lookup returns CDR1 WSHSY and CDR2 SAAADI. The CDR3 is made up of 14 amino acids. The ends were cut back, 4 bases at V and 0 bases at J, with 10 bases in the middle. This chain's CDR3 is CASSASPYSYEQYF. CDR3 bases: TGCGCCAGCAGTGCGTCGCCCTACTCCTACGAGCAGTACTTC.

V is TRBV9 and J is TRBJ1-2; D gene ambiguous. The CDR3 spans 13 residues. Trimming took 0 bases from V and 1 from J, leaving 4 bases between them. Per germline, CDR1 SGDLS and CDR2 YYNGEE. The CDR3 bases are TGTGCCAGCAGCGTAGGGAGTAACTATGGCTACACCTTC. Amino acid sequence: CASSVGSNYGYTF. The full variable domain, completed using reference TRBV9 and TRBJ1-2, is DSGVTQTPKHLITATGQRVTLRCSPRSGDLSVYWYQQSLDQGLQFLIQYYNGEERAKGNILERFSAQQFPDLHSELNLSSLELGDSALYFCASSVGSNYGYTFGSGTRLTVV.

The J gene is TRBJ1-1, the V gene TRBV9; tentative D call: TRBD1 (5 bases). The germline CDR1 and CDR2 sequences are SGDLS and YYNGEE. The V end lost 0 bases, the J end lost 1 base, and 7 bases lay between the germline ends. The CDR3 length is 14 residues. Here the CDR3 DNA reads TGTGCCAGCAGCGTAGCCAGGGCGAACACTGAAGCTTTCTTT. Translated, it gives CASSVARANTEAFF.

The J gene is TRBJ1-1, the V gene TRBV15, with a possible D match to TRBD1 (5 bases). There are 14 residues in the CDR3. Germline values: CDR1 LNHNV, CDR2 YYDKDF (reference sequence). Trimming removed 9 bases from V and 5 bases from J, with 19 bases in between. The CDR3 DNA follows: TGTGCCACACAGGAGTCAGGATTGAGGACTGAAGCTTTCTTT. Translating it yields CATQESGLRTEAFF.

This rearrangement joins TRBV30 to TRBJ1-6; 7 positions agree with TRBD1. Germline CDR1 is GTSNPN and CDR2 is SVGIG (reference sequence). The length of the CDR3 is 15 residues. After removal of 7 bases from V and 10 bases from J, the junction contained 16 bases not matched to a gene. CDR3 region: CASRPPKGADSPLHF. CDR3 nucleotide sequence: TGTGCCTCCCGTCCCCCCAAGGGGGCAGACTCACCCCTCCACTTT. The whole variable domain, remainder taken from reference TRBV30 and TRBJ1-6, is SQTIHQWPATLVQPVGSPLSLECTVEGTSNPNLYWYRQAAGRGLQLLFYSVGIGQISSEVPQNLSASRPQDRQFILSSKKLLLSDSGFYLCASRPPKGADSPLHFGNGTRLTVT.

CDR3 region: CASSQGDKGKLFF. The CDR3 nucleotides read TGTGCCAGCAGCCAAGGAGACAAGGGGAAACTGTTTTTT. V and J are TRBV4-2 and TRBJ1-4; weak D call: TRBD1 (5 bases). Germline CDR1 and CDR2: LGHNA and YNFKEQ. The CDR3 loop spans 13 amino acids. Trimming removed 1 base at V and 11 bases at J, with 11 bases between.

The chain couples TRBV6-5 to TRBJ1-2; D not resolved. Trimming stripped 11 bases from V and 0 bases from J, with 13 bases between. Germline assignment: CDR1 MNHEY and CDR2 SVGAGI. CDR3 size: 13 residues. The CDR3 DNA reads as TGTGCCCTGACCGGGTGGACTAACTATGGCTACACCTTC. Translation gives CALTGWTNYGYTF.

The chain is built from TRBV5-1 and TRBJ2-4; D perhaps matches TRBD2 (5 bases). The CDR3 covers 13 residues. CDR1 and CDR2 (germline): SGHRS, YFSETQ. V lost 4 bases, J lost 6 bases, and 11 bases lay in between. CDR3 sequence: CASSGEPLNIQYF. The CDR3 DNA sequence: TGCGCCAGCAGCGGGGAGCCCCTAAACATTCAGTACTTC. Full variable domain (remainder filled in from reference TRBV5-1 and TRBJ2-4): KAGVTQTPRYLIKTRGQQVTLSCSPISGHRSVSWYQQTPGQGLQFLFEYFSETQRNKGNFPGRFSGRQFSNSRSEMNVSTLELGDSALYLCASSGEPLNIQYFGAGTRLSVL.

The rearrangement links TRBV25-1 to TRBJ2-5; 7 nucleotides align to TRBD2. The CDR3 extends over 11 amino acids. Germline loops: CDR1 MGHDK, CDR2 SYGVNS. The V segment lost 8 bases and the J segment 11 bases; nucleotides outside the gene matches: 8. CDR3 sequence reads: CASGGLREQYF. CDR3 nucleotide sequence: TGTGCCAGCGGTGGCTTGCGGGAGCAGTACTTC.

The chain uses TRBV6-5 and TRBJ1-1; a weak D match, TRBD1 (6 bases). CDR1 and CDR2 from the germline V gene are MNHEY and SVGAGI. The CDR3 spans 12 residues. V was shortened by 5 bases and J by 5 bases, with 9 bases between the two germline ends. CDR3: CASSLRGTEAFF. DNA of the CDR3: TGTGCCAGCAGTCTCAGGGGTACTGAAGCTTTCTTT.

The J gene is TRBJ2-7, the V gene TRBV7-9; 9 bases line up with TRBD2. The trim removed 5 bases at V and 2 bases at J, leaving 7 bases unmatched. The V gene's germline CDR1 is SEHNR and CDR2 FQNEAQ (reference sequence). The CDR3 extends over 15 amino acids. CDR3 coding DNA: TGTGCCAGCAGCCTCCAGGGACTAGCTCCCTACGAGCAGTACTTC. Translation gives CASSLQGLAPYEQYF. The whole variable domain, filled in from reference TRBV7-9 and TRBJ2-7, reads DTGVSQNPRHKITKRGQNVTFRCDPISEHNRLYWYRQTLGQGPEFLTYFQNEAQLEKSRLLSDRFSAERPKGSFSTLEIQRTEQGDSAMYLCASSLQGLAPYEQYFGPGTRLTVT.

This chain links TRBV6-1 with TRBJ1-1; D might be TRBD1 (5 bases). V was shortened by 7 bases and J by 1 base, with 10 bases between the two germline ends. From germline, CDR1 is MNHNS and CDR2 SASEGT. This CDR3 is 13 amino acids long. CDR3 nucleotide sequence: TGTGCCAGCATATGGGGGGAGAACACTGAAGCTTTCTTT. Translated, it gives CASIWGENTEAFF.

Comments on this clone: Its ends do not fully match the called genes, so a read error is possible. The chain recombines TRBV7-7 with TRBJ2-5; TRBD1 might be the D (6 bases). Looked up from germline, CDR1 is SSHAT and CDR2 is FNYEAQ (reference sequence). This CDR3 spans 14 amino acids. The CDR3 sequence: CASSSGHLQETQYF. As DNA, the CDR3 is TGTGCTAGCAGCTCGGGACACCTCCAAGAGACCCAGTACTTC.

The chain recombines TRBV30 with TRBJ2-3; TRBD2 aligns across 7 bases. Losses at the gene ends were 3 bases for V and 0 bases for J; bases not matched to a gene: 3. Germline CDR1 reads GTSNPN; CDR2 reads SVGIG (reference sequence). The CDR3 consists of 14 residues. CDR3 protein: CAWSPGGSTDTQYF. The CDR3 region has the DNA TGTGCCTGGAGCCCCGGGGGGAGCACAGATACGCAGTATTTT.

The chain employs TRBV7-6 and TRBJ2-1; the D is unclear. This CDR3 has 15 residues. V was clipped by 4 bases and J by 2 bases, with 12 bases between them. Germline V gives CDR1 SGHVS, CDR2 FNYEAQ. The CDR3 DNA is TGTGCCAGCAGCTCCCCTTCTAGAGCCTACAATGAGCAGTTCTTC. Encoded protein: CASSSPSRAYNEQFF. Filled out from reference TRBV7-6 and TRBJ2-1, the complete variable domain reads GAGVSQSPRYKVTKRGQDVALRCDPISGHVSLYWYRQALGQGPEFLTYFNYEAQQDKSGLPNDRFSAERPEGSISTLTIQRTEQRDSAMYRCASSSPSRAYNEQFFGPGTRLTVL.

The rearrangement uses TRBV5-6 and TRBJ2-7, with TRBD1 identical over 7 bases. With 0 bases clipped from V and 2 bases from J, the junction kept 5 bases outside the gene matches. Germline CDR1 SGHDT, CDR2 YYEEEE. The CDR3 is 15 amino acids. CDR3 coding DNA: TGTGCCAGCAGCTTGGGGGACAGTCGTCCCTACGAGCAGTACTTC. This sequence encodes CASSLGDSRPYEQYF.

CDR3 bases: TGTGCCAGCAAGCCGGTAGGGGCAACCAGTAAGGAGTACTTC. Translation gives CASKPVGATSKEYF. This sequence joins TRBV7-8 and TRBJ2-7, with D possibly being TRBD1 (5 bases). The CDR3 contains 14 residues. Germline CDR1 and CDR2: SGHVS and FQNEAQ. Trimming cost V 7 bases and J 11 bases, with 24 bases left between them.

V usage is TRBV19 and J usage is TRBJ1-3; D is ambiguous. Trimming took 1 base from V and 9 from J, leaving 16 bases between them. This CDR3 contains 15 residues. The germline gives CDR1 LNHDA, CDR2 SQIVND (reference sequence). CDR3 amino acids: CASSIAVGREGTIYF. DNA for the CDR3: TGTGCCAGTAGTATAGCCGTCGGACGTGAGGGCACCATATATTTT.

The J gene is TRBJ2-7, the V gene TRBV4-2, with D hard to call. The CDR3 totals 13 residues. Per the germline V gene, CDR1 is LGHNA and CDR2 is YNFKEQ. V lost 3 bases to trimming and J lost 1 base, with 7 bases between them. The CDR3 DNA reads as TGTGCCAGCAGCCACCCACGGTCCTACGAGCAGTACTTC. This codes for CASSHPRSYEQYF.

The chain joins TRBV5-1 to TRBJ2-6; 7 nucleotides match TRBD1. This CDR3 is 15 amino acids long. V gave up 4 bases and J gave up 2 bases; unmatched junction bases: 3. Germline lookup yields CDR1 SGHRS and CDR2 YFSETQ. CDR3 residues: CASSPTGTGANVLTF. DNA of the CDR3: TGCGCCAGCAGCCCGACAGGGACTGGGGCCAACGTCCTGACTTTC.

The genes are TRBV5-4 and TRBJ2-3; tentatively, D is TRBD2 (6 bases). Germline V gene data show CDR1 as SGHNT and CDR2 as YYREEE (reference sequence). The V and J ends lost 6 bases and 1 base respectively, with 18 bases between them. This CDR3 has 16 residues. The CDR3 bases are TGTGCCAGCACCTCGACCGGGGGAGTCGGCACAGATACGCAGTATTTT. Translating it yields CASTSTGGVGTDTQYF.

The chain links TRBV9 to TRBJ1-3, with 7 nucleotides matching TRBD1. The CDR3 is made up of 17 amino acids. CDR1 SGDLS and CDR2 YYNGEE come from the germline V gene. V shed 4 bases and J 4 bases; nucleotides not matched to a gene: 14. The CDR3 DNA reads TGTGCCAGCAGCTCGAGACAGGGCACGGTGGGAGGAAACACCATATATTTT. Its translation: CASSSRQGTVGGNTIYF. The full variable domain, rest sourced from reference TRBV9 and TRBJ1-3, is DSGVTQTPKHLITATGQRVTLRCSPRSGDLSVYWYQQSLDQGLQFLIQYYNGEERAKGNILERFSAQQFPDLHSELNLSSLELGDSALYFCASSSRQGTVGGNTIYFGEGSWLTVV.

The chain links TRBV29-1 to TRBJ1-5; 8 nucleotides align to TRBD1. The ends lost 6 bases at V and 6 bases at J; junction bases unmatched: 7. There are 13 residues in the CDR3. Germline assignment: CDR1 SQVTM and CDR2 ANQGSEA. For the CDR3, the DNA is TGCAGCGTGGCGACAGGGGATGTTCAGCCCCAGCATTTT. Translated, it gives CSVATGDVQPQHF.

This rearrangement joins TRBV4-3 to TRBJ2-7, with 10 bases identical to TRBD2. Germline-derived CDR1 and CDR2 are LGHNA and YSLEER. J was trimmed by 5 bases and V by 0 bases; bases with no gene match: 4. The CDR3 has 15 residues. CDR3 in amino acids: CASSQELAGDNEQYF. Written as DNA, the CDR3 is TGCGCCAGCAGCCAAGAGCTAGCGGGGGACAACGAGCAGTACTTC.